The 16 T cell receptor beta chains reported below all come from one sample, sequenced in a study of T-cell reconstitution after alpha-beta-depleted transplantation in children. Preparation of the TCRbeta library used unique molecular identifiers. TCRdb passed the PCR reads through MiXCR, listing each CDR3 protein once. The sample lists roughly 180,000 distinct CDR3 sequences; around 10% were seen once. Material: PBMCs, obtained before TCRalphabeta/CD19-depleted stem cell transplant. These receptor sequences come from a boy younger than 10 with acute myeloid leukemia, due to receive a stem cell transplant.

This clonotype showed up many times. The rearrangement uses TRBV2 and TRBJ2-3, with 7 positions matching TRBD2. This CDR3 is built from 14 residues. V lost 9 bases and J lost 2; bases outside the gene matches: 8. Germline-derived CDR1 and CDR2 are SNHLY and FYNNEI. The CDR3 region is CARTSTTATDTQYF. The DNA of the CDR3 is TGTGCCAGGACTAGCACAACCGCCACAGATACGCAGTATTTT.

This clonotype was counted ten times or more. The chain joins TRBV11-2 to TRBJ2-1, with D perhaps TRBD2 (5 bases). Trimming shortened V by 1 base and J by 8 bases, and 12 bases separated the two germline ends. Germline V CDR1 and CDR2: SGHAT, FQNNGV. The CDR3 spans 14 residues. CDR3 DNA sequence: TGTGCCAGCAGCTTAGGGACCCCCGGGGATGAGCAGTTCTTC. Protein: CASSLGTPGDEQFF.

The chain employs TRBV11-2 and TRBJ2-1; TRBD2 matches at 9 bases. The CDR3 covers 16 residues. V gave up 2 bases and J gave up 5 bases; unmatched junction bases: 7. Per the germline V gene, CDR1 is SGHAT and CDR2 is FQNNGV. The DNA for the CDR3 is TGTGCCAGCAGCTTATTTGCGGCGGGAGGGAACAATGAGCAGTTCTTC. The encoded protein is CASSLFAAGGNNEQFF.

In its sample, this clonotype was seen many times. The rearrangement links TRBV10-1 to TRBJ1-6; a weak D match, TRBD1 (6 bases). V dropped 3 bases and J dropped 6 bases, with 6 bases sitting between them. Per germline, CDR1 WNHNN and CDR2 SYGVQD (reference sequence). The CDR3 spans 13 residues. CDR3 protein: CASSDRGNSPLHF. The CDR3 DNA is TGCGCCAGCAGTGACAGGGGTAATTCACCCCTCCACTTT.

This clonotype showed up many times. V is TRBV7-9 and J is TRBJ1-2, with D perhaps matching TRBD1 (5 bases). CDR1 is SEHNR, CDR2 FQNEAQ, per germline (reference sequence). V was pared by 5 bases and J by 5 bases, with 21 bases between. The CDR3 has 16 residues. In DNA form, the CDR3 reads TGTGCCAGCAGCATGAGCGGACCCAGGGACTTTTATGGCTACACCTTC. It encodes CASSMSGPRDFYGYTF.

This clonotype was picked up a small number of times. The chain couples TRBV20-1 to TRBJ2-3; D ambiguous. Germline assignment: CDR1 DFQATT and CDR2 SNEGSKA (reference sequence). The CDR3 totals 13 residues. Trimming took off 1 base at V and 2 bases at J, with 7 bases between the two ends. CDR3 amino acids: CSARGPFTDTQYF. The CDR3, as DNA: TGCAGTGCTAGAGGACCTTTCACAGATACGCAGTATTTT.

This clonotype appeared many times. The rearrangement links TRBV6-2 or TRBV6-3 to TRBJ2-3, with D possibly TRBD1 on 5 matching bases. This CDR3 is 12 amino acids long. Trimming took off 7 bases at V and 6 bases at J, with 11 bases between the two ends. Per germline, CDR1 MNHEY and CDR2 SVGEGT. The CDR3, as DNA: TGTGCCAGCACTATAGGGGATGATACGCAGTATTTT. Translation gives CASTIGDDTQYF.

This clonotype was seen at least ten times. V gene TRBV12-3 or TRBV12-4 combines with J gene TRBJ2-1; perhaps D is TRBD1 or TRBD2 (5 bases each). V lost 6 bases, J lost 9 bases, and 18 bases lay in between. The CDR3 runs to 14 residues. CDR3 loop: CASRGTREYSEQFF. The CDR3 region has the DNA TGTGCCAGCAGAGGGACCCGCGAATATAGTGAGCAGTTCTTC.

This clonotype was recorded many times. The rearrangement uses TRBV4-2 and TRBJ2-7; 11 nucleotides agree with TRBD2. Germline lookup yields CDR1 LGHNA and CDR2 YNFKEQ. The trim removed 1 base at V and 2 bases at J, leaving 10 bases unmatched. The CDR3 covers 18 residues. CDR3 DNA sequence: TGTGCCAGCAGCCAAGCTGGGGCCGGGACTAGCGGAACCTACGAGCAGTACTTC. It encodes CASSQAGAGTSGTYEQYF.

This clonotype was recorded many times. The chain links TRBV20-1 to TRBJ1-1; 7 bases agree with TRBD1. The J segment lost 11 bases and the V segment lost 5 bases, leaving 11 bases of the junction unmatched. The CDR3 is made up of 12 amino acids. CDR1 is DFQATT and CDR2 is SNEGSKA in the germline V gene (reference sequence). CDR3 sequence (DNA): TGCAGTGCTTTCATTTCCGGGACAGACGCTTTCTTT. Translating it yields CSAFISGTDAFF.

This clonotype was detected many times. This sequence joins TRBV3-1 and TRBJ2-3, with a weak D call TRBD2 (6 bases). The CDR3 has 14 amino acids. Deletions cut 1 base from V and 2 bases from J, with 7 bases between. Germline V lookup: CDR1 LGHDT, CDR2 YNNKEL (reference sequence). This CDR3 reads CASSQGGDTDTQYF. Written as DNA, the CDR3 is TGTGCCAGCAGCCAAGGCGGGGACACAGATACGCAGTATTTT.

The table lists this clonotype with many counts. The gene calls are TRBV3-1 and TRBJ1-1, with TRBD1 identical over 9 bases. The CDR3 contains 14 residues. V was pared by 0 bases and J by 5 bases, with 1 base of the junction left unmatched. Per the germline V gene, CDR1 is LGHDT and CDR2 is YNNKEL (reference sequence). DNA of the CDR3: TGTGCCAGCAGCCAAGACGGACAGGGGACTGAAGCTTTCTTT. Amino acid sequence: CASSQDGQGTEAFF.

This clonotype was seen repeatedly, ten times or more. The chain recombines TRBV10-2 with TRBJ2-1; D is perhaps TRBD1 (5 bases). This CDR3 comprises 16 residues. Trimming removed 0 bases at V and 4 bases at J, with 13 bases between. Germline CDR1 reads WSHSY; CDR2 reads SAAADI. This CDR3 reads CASSESAQGVYNEQFF. The CDR3 DNA is TGCGCCAGCAGTGAGTCGGCGCAAGGGGTATACAATGAGCAGTTCTTC.

Many counts were recorded for this clonotype. This chain uses TRBV7-9 with TRBJ2-1; D uncertain. Trimming took 3 bases from V and 0 from J, leaving 9 bases between them. The V gene's germline CDR1 is SEHNR and CDR2 FQNEAQ (reference sequence). The CDR3 length is 15 residues. The CDR3: CASSLDPGSYNEQFF. The CDR3 coding sequence is TGTGCCAGCAGCTTGGACCCGGGCTCCTACAATGAGCAGTTCTTC.

There are many counts of this clonotype. This sequence joins TRBV20-1 and TRBJ2-5; D uncertain. This CDR3 is 10 amino acids long. V was pared by 6 bases and J by 4 bases, with 6 bases between. Germline lookup yields CDR1 DFQATT and CDR2 SNEGSKA (reference sequence). CDR3 protein: CSATSETQYF. In DNA, the CDR3 is TGCAGTGCCACATCAGAGACCCAGTACTTC.

The sample holds many counts of this clonotype. J is TRBJ2-5 and V is TRBV11-2, with D possibly matching TRBD2 (5 bases). V gave up 5 bases and J gave up 2 bases, with 15 bases separating them. CDR3 length equals 15 residues. The germline gives CDR1 SGHAT, CDR2 FQNNGV. The CDR3 region has the DNA TGTGCCAGCAGCCCAGGCCCCCGGGGACAAGAGACCCAGTACTTC. Protein product: CASSPGPRGQETQYF.